The 2 T cell receptor beta chains below were found in one sample sequenced in a study of blood T cell repertoires in COVID-19. Data came from immunoSEQ multiplex PCR; TCRdb stores just in-frame clones and leaves some out. The sample yields about 72,000 clones, about four fifths seen once. Sequencing was performed on peripheral blood. All receptors come from a human donor in a cohort sampled during active COVID-19.

Only one count was recorded for this clone. The V call is TRBV15, the J call TRBJ1-1; D is possibly TRBD1 (6 bases). CDR1 is LNHNV, CDR2 YYDKDF, per germline (reference sequence). The CDR3 loop spans 14 amino acids. V lost 3 bases and J 3 bases, leaving 11 bases between the germline ends. CDR3 sequence: CATSRLQGHTEAFF. The CDR3 DNA sequence: TGTGCCACCAGCAGGCTACAGGGACACACTGAAGCTTTCTTT.

This clone appeared once. Here the CDR3 reads CASSVGTAAGDEQYF. In DNA, the CDR3 is TGCGCCAGCAGCGTCGGGACAGCGGCTGGCGACGAGCAGTACTTC. This chain joins TRBV5-1 and TRBJ2-7, with 7 bases aligning to TRBD1. Germline trimming cut 4 bases from V and 5 bases from J; bases unmatched to any gene: 12. The CDR3 loop spans 15 amino acids. Germline assignment: CDR1 SGHRS and CDR2 YFSETQ.